The 24 T cell receptor beta chains in this list originate from one sample, sequenced in a study of glioma-infiltrating T cells. Amplification of TCR alpha and beta CDR3 regions from RNA used iRepertoire nested multiplex PCR. Using its own MiXCR run on the multiplex PCR reads, TCRdb lists one record per CDR3 protein. The sample gives a few hundred thousand distinct CDR3 sequences, more than 35% of which show up once; about 11% is in the top ten. The sample taken for sequencing was glioma tissue, nonneoplastic brain tissue, or PBMCs (not recorded which). Receptors were obtained from a human donor with low-grade glioma or glioblastoma, undergoing nonglioma brain surgery, or in good health (not recorded which).

The chain couples TRBV3-1 to TRBJ2-4; D assignment may be TRBD1 or TRBD2 (5 bases each). The CDR3 contains 12 residues. V was trimmed by 5 bases and J by 9 bases, leaving 11 bases between them. Germline V gives CDR1 LGHDT, CDR2 YNNKEL (reference sequence). In DNA form, the CDR3 reads TGTGCCAGCAGCATTGACGGGGCCATTCAGTACTTC. Its protein is CASSIDGAIQYF.

Worth noting for this clonotype: A much bigger clone sits one base away, suggesting this may be a read error. This chain connects TRBV6-6 to TRBJ2-1; D is unclear. Germline V gives CDR1 MNHNY, CDR2 SVGAGI (reference sequence). This CDR3 comprises 15 residues. The CDR3 loop is CAISYGSHGYNEQFF. Here the CDR3 DNA reads TGTGCCATCAGTTACGGGTCCCATGGTTACAATGAGCAGTTCTTC.

The count of this clonotype is one. The CDR3 reads CASSLVQALSSYNEQFF. In DNA, the CDR3 is TGTGCCAGCAGCTTGGTACAGGCCCTAAGCTCCTACAATGAGCAGTTCTTC. The J gene is TRBJ2-1, the V gene TRBV7-2; possible D gene TRBD1, 5 bases. V was trimmed by 3 bases and J by 0 bases, leaving 15 bases between them. In germline, CDR1 is SGHTA, CDR2 FQGNSA. CDR3 length: 17 residues.

In its sample, this clonotype was seen many times. DNA of the CDR3: TGTGCCAGCAGTTTCGACATCGGACAGGGGGCTTCTGAAGCTTTCTTT. Translation: CASSFDIGQGASEAFF. The V call is TRBV27, the J call TRBJ1-1, with 11 bases lining up with TRBD1. The germline CDR1 and CDR2 sequences are MNHEY and SMNVEV (reference sequence). This CDR3 is 16 amino acids long. Unmatched junction bases numbered 9, after V lost 3 bases and J lost 6 bases.

Concerning this clonotype: A read error may produce the germline difference seen at one junction end. The CDR3 bases are TGCGCCAGCAGCTTAAGGTCTAGCGGAGCATACAGTGAGCAGTTCTTC. Encoded protein: CASSLRSSGAYSEQFF. This sequence joins TRBV5-1 and TRBJ2-1; 7 bases are a match to TRBD2. Germline V lookup: CDR1 SGHRS, CDR2 YFSETQ. This CDR3 is 16 amino acids long.

The chain is built from TRBV5-1 and TRBJ2-1; 10 bases agree with TRBD2. This CDR3 has 17 residues. The germline gives CDR1 SGHRS, CDR2 YFSETQ. Unmatched junction bases numbered 13, after V lost 4 bases and J lost 6 bases. CDR3 residues: CASSRSHIAGGPNEQFF. CDR3 nucleotides: TGCGCCAGCAGCCGTTCCCATATAGCGGGAGGCCCCAATGAGCAGTTCTTC. Full variable domain (rest looked up from reference TRBV5-1 and TRBJ2-1): KAGVTQTPRYLIKTRGQQVTLSCSPISGHRSVSWYQQTPGQGLQFLFEYFSETQRNKGNFPGRFSGRQFSNSRSEMNVSTLELGDSALYLCASSRSHIAGGPNEQFFGPGTRLTVL.

As to this clonotype: A much larger clone differs by one base, so this may be a read error. V and J are TRBV6-2 or TRBV6-3 and TRBJ2-3; D remains unclear. In germline, CDR1 is MNHEY, CDR2 SVGEGT. CDR3 length equals 14 residues. DNA for the CDR3: TGTGCCGGCAGTTACCCCGCAAGCGCAGATACGCAGTATTTT. It yields the protein CAGSYPASADTQYF.

The chain is built from TRBV27 and TRBJ2-7; 11 bases are a match to TRBD2. V shed 3 bases, J shed 6 bases, and the junction held 7 bases outside the gene matches. The germline V gene has CDR1 MNHEY and CDR2 SMNVEV (reference sequence). The CDR3 is 15 residues long. The CDR3 protein is CASSFQLAGVTEQYF. The CDR3 DNA reads TGTGCCAGCAGTTTCCAACTAGCGGGAGTCACCGAGCAGTACTTC.

The CDR3 region has the DNA TGTGCCAGTAGTACAGGAGTCGGCAGGTACTATGAAAAACTGTTTTTT. It encodes CASSTGVGRYYEKLFF. This sequence joins TRBV19 and TRBJ1-4; the D is unclear. The CDR3 has 16 residues. Trimming took 4 bases from V and 6 from J, leaving 18 bases between them. Germline V gene lookup returns CDR1 LNHDA and CDR2 SQIVND (reference sequence).

This sequence joins TRBV15 and TRBJ1-1; D gene unclear. CDR1 is LNHNV, CDR2 YYDKDF, per germline (reference sequence). The V gene lost 5 bases and the J gene lost 7 bases, with 14 bases spanning the gap. CDR3 length equals 13 residues. The CDR3 sequence: CATSFDEGGEAFF. CDR3 in DNA: TGTGCCACCAGCTTTGACGAGGGAGGTGAAGCTTTCTTT.

Worth noting for this clonotype: A read error is possible here, since a much larger clone lies one base away. The chain recombines TRBV27 with TRBJ2-3; 8 bases agree with TRBD1. Germline V gene data show CDR1 as MNHEY and CDR2 as SMNVEV (reference sequence). The CDR3 is made up of 13 amino acids. The CDR3 is CASSSQGAGTRYF. The CDR3 DNA reads TGTGCCAGCAGTTCCCAGGGGGCAGGTACGCGGTATTTT.

Points on this clonotype: A much larger clone lies a single base off, so this may be a read error. This rearrangement joins TRBV20-1 to TRBJ2-1; D perhaps matches TRBD2 (6 bases). This CDR3 contains 15 residues. Germline lookup yields CDR1 DFQATT and CDR2 SNEGSKA (reference sequence). DNA of the CDR3: TGCAGTGCTATCATAGCGGAGCGCTCCTACAATGAGCGGTTCTTC. Amino acid sequence: CSAIIAERSYNERFF.

The chain links TRBV28 to TRBJ1-1; 9 bases map to TRBD1. Germline V gene lookup returns CDR1 MDHEN and CDR2 SYDVKM. CDR3 length: 16 residues. V lost 5 bases and J lost 1; bases outside the gene matches: 8. The CDR3 is CASSQFPGQGNTEAFF. The CDR3 region has the DNA TGTGCCAGCAGTCAATTCCCGGGACAGGGGAACACTGAAGCTTTCTTT.

With regard to this clonotype: A much larger clone differs from this one at a single base, so this may be a read error. CDR3 sequence: CASRPVLGRASF. CDR3 bases: TGTGCCAGCAGGCCCGTCCTGGGAAGAGCTTCCTTT. V is TRBV6-5 and J is TRBJ1-1; D is unresolved. There are 12 residues in the CDR3. Germline CDR1 is MNHEY and CDR2 is SVGAGI.

About this clonotype itself: This may come from a read error, since a much larger clone is one base off. The chain couples TRBV20-1 to TRBJ2-1, with 9 bases fitting TRBD2. V was clipped by 3 bases and J by 9 bases; unmatched bases: 15. The CDR3 is 16 residues long. The germline CDR1 and CDR2 sequences are DFQATT and SNEGSKA (reference sequence). The CDR3 loop reads CSARQAGTSWPLEQFF. The CDR3, as DNA: TGCAGTGCTAGGCAGGCCGGGACTAGCTGGCCCCTTGAGCAGTTCTTC.

On this clonotype itself: A much bigger clone sits one base away, suggesting this may be a read error. The genes are TRBV6-5 and TRBJ1-5; no reliable D call. Germline lookup yields CDR1 MNHEY and CDR2 SVGAGI. This CDR3 has 15 amino acids. The germline V and J ends were trimmed by 10 bases and 4 bases, with 20 bases remaining between them. CDR3 sequence (DNA): TGTGCCACCTCATTTAGACATCCCAGAAATCAGCCCCAGCATTTT. Translation: CATSFRHPRNQPQHF.

This rearrangement joins TRBV6-1 to TRBJ2-7; 11 nucleotides align to TRBD1. Per germline, CDR1 MNHNS and CDR2 SASEGT. CDR3 length: 15 residues. The trim removed 7 bases at V and 3 bases at J, leaving 8 bases unmatched. CDR3 loop: CASTRTGGAYYEQYF. CDR3 coding DNA: TGTGCCAGCACCAGGACAGGGGGCGCCTACTACGAGCAGTACTTC.

This clonotype was picked up many times. This rearrangement joins TRBV20-1 to TRBJ1-2; D is undetermined. The CDR3 totals 10 residues. Trimming took 3 bases from V and 6 from J, leaving 5 bases between them. Germline lookup yields CDR1 DFQATT and CDR2 SNEGSKA (reference sequence). The CDR3 region is CSASENGYTF. In DNA form, the CDR3 reads TGCAGTGCTAGCGAGAATGGCTACACCTTC.

This clonotype was picked up one time. This may be a read error, as it is one base from a much larger clone. The chain is built from TRBV6-2 or TRBV6-3 and TRBJ1-1, with D tentatively TRBD1 (6 bases). With 4 bases removed from V and 3 bases from J, the gap between germline ends came to 12 bases. Germline CDR1 reads MNHEY; CDR2 reads SVGEGT. There are 14 residues in the CDR3. The DNA for the CDR3 is TGTGCCAGCAGTTCCCGGGACATGGACACTGAAGCTTTCTTT. Residues: CASSSRDMDTEAFF.

This clonotype has at least ten counts. This chain uses TRBV20-1 with TRBJ2-5; no clear D. The CDR3 is 13 residues long. Germline V CDR1 and CDR2: DFQATT, SNEGSKA (reference sequence). The germline V and J ends were trimmed by 3 bases and 3 bases, with 11 bases remaining between them. The CDR3 sequence: CSASRNIEETQYF. The DNA of the CDR3 is TGCAGTGCTAGTCGGAACATTGAAGAGACCCAGTACTTC.

The V call is TRBV3-1, the J call TRBJ1-4; possible D gene TRBD1, 5 bases. Germline lookup yields CDR1 LGHDT and CDR2 YNNKEL (reference sequence). The CDR3 length is 18 residues. The ends were cut back, 2 bases at V and 0 bases at J, with 16 bases in the middle. The CDR3 DNA sequence: TGTGCCAGCAGCCAACGGACACACTTTTATGCAACTAATGAAAAACTGTTTTTT. Translated, it gives CASSQRTHFYATNEKLFF.

The rearrangement joins TRBV20-1 to TRBJ1-5; D not certain. The CDR3 extends over 14 amino acids. V lost 2 bases, J lost 7 bases, and 15 bases lay in between. CDR1 is DFQATT, CDR2 SNEGSKA, per germline (reference sequence). CDR3 in amino acids: CSARFRQAVQPQHF. The CDR3 coding sequence is TGCAGTGCTAGATTTCGGCAGGCAGTGCAGCCCCAGCATTTT.

In regard to this clonotype: A much larger clonotype is one base distant, so this may be a read error. The J gene is TRBJ2-1, the V gene TRBV6-2 or TRBV6-3, with 12 bases identical to TRBD2. CDR1 and CDR2 from the germline V gene are MNHEY and SVGEGT. The CDR3 totals 16 residues. The CDR3: CASSYEGGLAGNEQLF. In DNA, the CDR3 is TGTGCCAGCAGTTACGAAGGGGGACTAGCGGGCAATGAGCAGCTCTTC.

This clonotype appeared once. A junction boundary mismatches the germline segment, possibly from a read error. J is TRBJ1-1 and V is TRBV4-1; D ambiguous. Germline CDR1 reads MGHRA; CDR2 reads YSYEKL. There are 14 residues in the CDR3. CDR3 sequence reads: CAGSQDPGNTEAFF. CDR3 bases: TGCGCCGGCAGCCAAGACCCGGGGAACACTGAAGCTTTCTTT.